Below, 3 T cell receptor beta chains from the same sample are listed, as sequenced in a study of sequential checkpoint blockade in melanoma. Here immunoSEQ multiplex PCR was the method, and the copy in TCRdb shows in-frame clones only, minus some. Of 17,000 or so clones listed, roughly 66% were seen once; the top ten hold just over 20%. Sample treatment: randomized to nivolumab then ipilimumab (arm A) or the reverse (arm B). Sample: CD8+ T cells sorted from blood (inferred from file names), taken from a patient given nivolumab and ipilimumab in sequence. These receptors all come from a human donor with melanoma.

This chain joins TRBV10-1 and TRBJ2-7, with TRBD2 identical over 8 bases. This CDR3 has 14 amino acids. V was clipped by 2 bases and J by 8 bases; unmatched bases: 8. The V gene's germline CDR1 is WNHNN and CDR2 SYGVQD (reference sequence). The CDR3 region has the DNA TGCGCCAGCAGTGAGCTAGCGGGCTCTCCTCAGCAGTACTTC. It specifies CASSELAGSPQQYF.

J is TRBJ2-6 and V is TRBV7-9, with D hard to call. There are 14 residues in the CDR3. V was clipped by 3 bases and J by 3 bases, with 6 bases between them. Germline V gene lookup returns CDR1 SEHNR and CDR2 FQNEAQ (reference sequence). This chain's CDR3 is CASSFAVGANVLTF. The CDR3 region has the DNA TGTGCCAGCAGCTTCGCGGTTGGGGCCAACGTCCTGACTTTC.

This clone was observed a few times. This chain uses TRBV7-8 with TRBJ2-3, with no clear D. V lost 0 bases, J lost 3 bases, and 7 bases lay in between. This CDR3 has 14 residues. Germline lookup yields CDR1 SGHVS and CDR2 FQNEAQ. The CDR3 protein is CASSLARWTDTQYF. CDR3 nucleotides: TGTGCCAGCAGCTTAGCTCGGTGGACAGATACGCAGTATTTT.